This TCR beta chain derives from a study of blood T cell repertoires in COVID-19 (dated by TCRdb to the early 2020s). For the study in its entirety: The collaborator samples originated in the United States, Italy and Spain and spanned the acute and convalescent phases of COVID-19. The samples were drawn from two sources: the first 160 participants of the ongoing ImmuneRACE study, and over 950 subjects contributed by 6 global collaborators. The dataset comprised deeply sampled blood TCRbeta repertoires from subjects exposed to, actively infected with, or recovered from COVID-19. Where available, HLA class I and class II types were obtained from metadata supplied by the sample provider rather than from assay-based typing. The material from the prospective study consisted of cDNA or gDNA derived from T cells, B-cell-depleted T cells, or PBMCs. The repertoires were released in a freely available public database intended as a resource for research on the immune response to SARS-CoV-2. A de-identified subject ID, COVID-19 status, age in years and sex were almost always included in the sample metadata.

Here is what the overall study found, with its caveats: How much clinical and demographic metadata was included differed by source and by participant, and the metadata was provided uncurated.

The immunoSEQ Assay, a bias-controlled multiplex PCR, was used to amplify TCRbeta CDR3 regions from genomic DNA. In the authors' own workflow: Nucleated cell counts per sample were estimated from amplification of reference gene primers within the assay. To quantify the absolute abundance of each unique TCRbeta CDR3 rearrangement, sequence reads were collapsed and filtered. For each sample, productive Simpson clonality was calculated by taking the square root of Simpson's diversity index across productive rearrangements. Not all clones reach the TCRdb copy of this immuneACCESS table, which keeps in-frame sequences only. Checked studies attribute under half of the gap to unresolved V genes and leave the rest unexplained. Clone size and the V and J calls come from that table; the DNA yielded D and trimming. Across this sample there are about 140,000 clones, with around 80% seen only once. The ten largest account for approximately 4.5% of the sample.

The collaborating institutions used their own protocols to collect whole blood in K2EDTA tubes. For TCRbeta analysis, collaborators shipped samples as frozen whole blood, isolated PBMCs, or DNA extracted from either of those sample types. On this clone itself: The clone's antigen remains unknown. No per-base quality is available; no much larger clone lies one base away.

The sample comprised peripheral blood. This receptor was obtained from an elderly woman with active or convalescent COVID-19.

The DNA is as follows: TGCAGCGTTGGGGGTGATAGCGGGGGTAAGATTCAGACCCAGTACTTC. Its translation reads: CSVGGDSGGKIQTQYF. The rearrangement joined TRBV29-1 to TRBJ2-5; 9 bases in between match TRBD2. CDR1 and CDR2 are read off the germline V gene as SQVTM and ANQGSEA. Reading from cysteine to phenylalanine, the CDR3 counts 16 amino acids. Only the CDR3 part of the read is kept: 48 bases, read in frame from the first base. Germline trimming amounts to 4 bases on V and 6 bases on J, with 15 as the count of junction bases outside the gene matches.